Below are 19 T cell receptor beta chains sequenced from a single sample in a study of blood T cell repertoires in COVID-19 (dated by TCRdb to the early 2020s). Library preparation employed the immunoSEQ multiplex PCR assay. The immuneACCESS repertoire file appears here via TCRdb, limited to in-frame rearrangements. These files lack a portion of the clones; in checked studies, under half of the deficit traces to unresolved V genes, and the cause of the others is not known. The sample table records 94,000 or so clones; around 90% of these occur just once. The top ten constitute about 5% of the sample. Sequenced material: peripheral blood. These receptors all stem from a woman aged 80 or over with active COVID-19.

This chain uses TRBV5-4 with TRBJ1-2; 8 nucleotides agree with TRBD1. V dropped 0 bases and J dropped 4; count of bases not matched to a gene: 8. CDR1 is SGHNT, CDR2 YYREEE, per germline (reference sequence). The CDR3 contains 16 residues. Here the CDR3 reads CASSLAQGAFGYGYTF. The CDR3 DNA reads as TGTGCCAGCAGCTTGGCCCAGGGGGCCTTCGGCTATGGCTACACCTTC.

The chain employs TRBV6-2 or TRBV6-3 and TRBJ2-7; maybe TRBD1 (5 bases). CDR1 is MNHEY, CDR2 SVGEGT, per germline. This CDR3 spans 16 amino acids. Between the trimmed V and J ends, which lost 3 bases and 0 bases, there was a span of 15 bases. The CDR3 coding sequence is TGTGCCAGCAGTTATGGTTCCAGGGCGAGCTCCTACGAGCAGTACTTC. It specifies CASSYGSRASSYEQYF.

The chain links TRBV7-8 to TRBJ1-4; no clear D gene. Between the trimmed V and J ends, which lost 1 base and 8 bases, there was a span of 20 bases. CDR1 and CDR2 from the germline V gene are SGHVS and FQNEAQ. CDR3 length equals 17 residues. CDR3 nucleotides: TGTGCCAGCAGCTTAGGAGCCGGTATAGTCGATCGGGAAAAACTGTTTTTT. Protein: CASSLGAGIVDREKLFF.

CDR3 loop: CASSNRDQETQYF. In DNA, the CDR3 is TGTGCCAGCAGCAACCGGGACCAAGAGACCCAGTACTTC. The rearrangement uses TRBV3-1 (or the pseudogene TRBV3-2) and TRBJ2-5; no clear D gene. V shed 5 bases and J shed 0 bases, with 7 bases lying between them. The CDR3 length is 13 residues. The V gene's germline CDR1 is LGHDT and CDR2 YNNKEL (reference sequence).

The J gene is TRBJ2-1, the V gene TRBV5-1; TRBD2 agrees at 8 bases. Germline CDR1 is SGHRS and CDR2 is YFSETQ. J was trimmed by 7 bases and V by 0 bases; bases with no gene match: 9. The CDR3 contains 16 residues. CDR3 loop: CASSLGGAGGRNEQFF. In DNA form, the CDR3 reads TGCGCCAGCAGCTTGGGCGGGGCGGGAGGAAGGAATGAGCAGTTCTTC. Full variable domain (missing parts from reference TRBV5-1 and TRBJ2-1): KAGVTQTPRYLIKTRGQQVTLSCSPISGHRSVSWYQQTPGQGLQFLFEYFSETQRNKGNFPGRFSGRQFSNSRSEMNVSTLELGDSALYLCASSLGGAGGRNEQFFGPGTRLTVL.

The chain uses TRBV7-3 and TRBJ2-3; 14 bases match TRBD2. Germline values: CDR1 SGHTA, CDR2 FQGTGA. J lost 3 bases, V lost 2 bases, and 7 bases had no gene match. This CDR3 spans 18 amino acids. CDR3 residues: CASSLPATSGGATDTQYF. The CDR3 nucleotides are TGTGCCAGCAGCTTACCCGCGACTAGCGGGGGGGCAACAGATACGCAGTATTTT.

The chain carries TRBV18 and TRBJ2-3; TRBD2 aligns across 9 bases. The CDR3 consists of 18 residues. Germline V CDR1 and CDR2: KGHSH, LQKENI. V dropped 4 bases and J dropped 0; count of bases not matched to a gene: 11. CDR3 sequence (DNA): TGTGCCAGCTCACGCTTTAGCGGGAGCCTTACTAGCACAGATACGCAGTATTTT. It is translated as CASSRFSGSLTSTDTQYF.

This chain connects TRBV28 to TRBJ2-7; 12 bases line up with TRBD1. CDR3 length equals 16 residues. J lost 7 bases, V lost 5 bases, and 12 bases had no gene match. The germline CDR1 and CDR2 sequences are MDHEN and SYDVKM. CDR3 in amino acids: CASSKPPGQGAREQYF. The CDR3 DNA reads TGTGCCAGCAGTAAGCCGCCGGGACAGGGGGCGCGTGAGCAGTACTTC.

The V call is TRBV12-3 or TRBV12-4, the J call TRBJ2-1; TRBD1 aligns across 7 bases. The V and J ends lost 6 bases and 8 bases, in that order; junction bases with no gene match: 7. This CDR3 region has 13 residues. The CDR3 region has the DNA TGTGCCAGCAGCCCCACCGGGACAGATGAGCAGTTCTTC. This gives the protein CASSPTGTDEQFF.

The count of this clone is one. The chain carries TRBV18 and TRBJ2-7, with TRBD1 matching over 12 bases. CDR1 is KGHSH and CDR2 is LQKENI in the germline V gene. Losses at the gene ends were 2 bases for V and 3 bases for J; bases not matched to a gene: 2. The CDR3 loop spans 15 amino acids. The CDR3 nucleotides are TGTGCCAGCTCACCAGGGACAGGGGGCCACTACGAGCAGTACTTC. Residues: CASSPGTGGHYEQYF.

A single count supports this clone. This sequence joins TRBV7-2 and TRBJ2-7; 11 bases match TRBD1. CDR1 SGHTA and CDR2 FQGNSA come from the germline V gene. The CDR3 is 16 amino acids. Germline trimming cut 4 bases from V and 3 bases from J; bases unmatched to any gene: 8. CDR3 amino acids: CASSSNLGQGDYEQYF. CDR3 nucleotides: TGTGCCAGCAGCTCAAACCTGGGACAGGGGGACTACGAGCAGTACTTC.

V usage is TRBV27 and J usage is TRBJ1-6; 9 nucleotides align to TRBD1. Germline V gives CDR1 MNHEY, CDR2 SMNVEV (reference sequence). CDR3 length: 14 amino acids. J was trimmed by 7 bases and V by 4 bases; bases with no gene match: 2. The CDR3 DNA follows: TGTGCCAGCAGTTGGGACAGGGACAATTCACCCCTCCACTTT. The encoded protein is CASSWDRDNSPLHF.

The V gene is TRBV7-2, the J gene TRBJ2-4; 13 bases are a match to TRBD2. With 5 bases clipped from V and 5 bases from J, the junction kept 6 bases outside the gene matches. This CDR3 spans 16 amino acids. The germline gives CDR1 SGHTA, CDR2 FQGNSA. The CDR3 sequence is CASSAGGLAGQNIQYF. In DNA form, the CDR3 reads TGTGCCAGCAGCGCGGGGGGACTAGCGGGACAAAACATTCAGTACTTC.

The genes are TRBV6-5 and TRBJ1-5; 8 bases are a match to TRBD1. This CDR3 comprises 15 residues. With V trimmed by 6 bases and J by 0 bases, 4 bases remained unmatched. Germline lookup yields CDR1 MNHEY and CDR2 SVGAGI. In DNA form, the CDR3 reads TGTGCCAGCAGCCGGACAGGGATTAGCAATCAGCCCCAGCATTTT. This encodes CASSRTGISNQPQHF.

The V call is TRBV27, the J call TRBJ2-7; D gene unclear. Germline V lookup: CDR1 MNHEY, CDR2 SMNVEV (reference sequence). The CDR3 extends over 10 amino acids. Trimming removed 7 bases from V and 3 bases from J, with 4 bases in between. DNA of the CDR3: TGTGCCAGCACAATCTACGAGCAGTACTTC. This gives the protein CASTIYEQYF.

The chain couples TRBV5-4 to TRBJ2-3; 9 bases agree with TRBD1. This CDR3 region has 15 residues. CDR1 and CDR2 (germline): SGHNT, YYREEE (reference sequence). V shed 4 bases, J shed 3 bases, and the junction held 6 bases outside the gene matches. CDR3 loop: CASSRRDRVTDTQYF. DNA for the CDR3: TGTGCCAGCAGCCGCCGGGACAGGGTGACAGATACGCAGTATTTT.

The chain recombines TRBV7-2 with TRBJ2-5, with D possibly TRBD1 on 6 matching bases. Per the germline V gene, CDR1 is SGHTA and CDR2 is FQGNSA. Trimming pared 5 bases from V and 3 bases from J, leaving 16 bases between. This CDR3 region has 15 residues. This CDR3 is CASSTAQQGKETQYF. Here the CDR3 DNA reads TGTGCCAGCAGCACCGCTCAACAGGGAAAAGAGACCCAGTACTTC.

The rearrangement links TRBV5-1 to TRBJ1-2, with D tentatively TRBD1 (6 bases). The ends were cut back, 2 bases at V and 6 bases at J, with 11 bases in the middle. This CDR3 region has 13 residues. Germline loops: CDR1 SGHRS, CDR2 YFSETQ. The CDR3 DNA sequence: TGCGCCAGCAGCTTTTCGGGGGGCCATGGCTACACCTTC. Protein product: CASSFSGGHGYTF.

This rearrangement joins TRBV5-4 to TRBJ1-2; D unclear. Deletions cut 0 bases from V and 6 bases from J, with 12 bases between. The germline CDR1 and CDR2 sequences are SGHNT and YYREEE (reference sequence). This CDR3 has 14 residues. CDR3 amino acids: CASSLGGMTHGYTF. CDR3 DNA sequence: TGTGCCAGCAGCTTGGGAGGAATGACCCATGGCTACACCTTC.